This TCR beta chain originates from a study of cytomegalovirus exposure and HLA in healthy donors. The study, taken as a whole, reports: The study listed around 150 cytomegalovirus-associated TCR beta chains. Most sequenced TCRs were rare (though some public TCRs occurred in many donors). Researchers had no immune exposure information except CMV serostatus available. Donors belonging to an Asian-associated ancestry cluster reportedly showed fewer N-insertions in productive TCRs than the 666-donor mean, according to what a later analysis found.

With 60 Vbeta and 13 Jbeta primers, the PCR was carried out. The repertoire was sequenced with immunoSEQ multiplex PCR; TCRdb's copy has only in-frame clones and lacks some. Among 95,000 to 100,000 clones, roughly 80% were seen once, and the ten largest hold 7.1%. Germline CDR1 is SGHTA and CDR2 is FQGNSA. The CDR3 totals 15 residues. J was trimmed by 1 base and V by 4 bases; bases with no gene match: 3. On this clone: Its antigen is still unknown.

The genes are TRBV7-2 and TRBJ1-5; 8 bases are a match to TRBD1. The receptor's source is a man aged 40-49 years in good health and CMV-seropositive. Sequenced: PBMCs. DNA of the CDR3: TGTGCCAGCAGCTGGGGGACAGGCAGCAATCAGCCCCAGCATTTT. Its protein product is CASSWGTGSNQPQHF.